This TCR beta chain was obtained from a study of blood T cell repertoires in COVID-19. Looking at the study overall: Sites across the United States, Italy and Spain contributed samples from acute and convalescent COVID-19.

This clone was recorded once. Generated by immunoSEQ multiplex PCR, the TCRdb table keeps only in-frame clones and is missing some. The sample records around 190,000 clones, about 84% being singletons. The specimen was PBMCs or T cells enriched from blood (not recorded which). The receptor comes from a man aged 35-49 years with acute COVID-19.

The CDR3 loop is CASSNRQGESGWRAFF. CDR3 coding DNA: TGTGCCAGCAGCAACCGACAGGGAGAAAGCGGGTGGCGGGCTTTCTTT. This chain links TRBV7-9 with TRBJ1-1; 7 bases are shared with TRBD1. J gave up 11 bases and V 5 bases, and 20 bases lay outside the gene matches. This CDR3 has 16 amino acids. Germline lookup yields CDR1 SEHNR and CDR2 FQNEAQ (reference sequence).